These 29 T cell receptor beta chains were sequenced from one sample in a study of shared T cell receptors in the human thymus. Sequencing was performed with immunoSEQ multiplex PCR; in TCRdb, only in-frame clones are kept and a portion is missing. The table records fewer than 700,000 clones, roughly 90% of them present only once. The sample also formed part of further work on human thymus T cells.

Sequencing was performed on thymocytes. Receptors were obtained from a boy under two years old with a congenital heart defect.

This clone was counted once. The chain's CDR3 is CASSLVGPILSGANVLTF. The CDR3 bases are TGTGCCAGCAGCTTAGTTGGGCCGATCCTCTCTGGGGCCAACGTCCTGACTTTC. The rearrangement joins TRBV11-2 to TRBJ2-6; no firm D call. The CDR3 consists of 18 residues. The V gene's germline CDR1 is SGHAT and CDR2 FQNNGV. V was clipped by 1 base and J by 0 bases, with 13 bases between them.

V is TRBV27 and J is TRBJ2-7, with TRBD1 matching 7 bases. In germline, CDR1 is MNHEY, CDR2 SMNVEV (reference sequence). This CDR3 region has 17 residues. V lost 5 bases and J lost 2; bases outside the gene matches: 15. The CDR3 DNA follows: TGTGCCAGCAGTCTCAAGGGACAGCGCACTACCCCCTACGAGCAGTACTTC. Its protein product is CASSLKGQRTTPYEQYF.

The V call is TRBV6-6, the J call TRBJ1-2; D is undetermined. The V end lost 2 bases, the J end lost 0 bases, and 10 bases lay between the germline ends. Germline lookup yields CDR1 MNHNY and CDR2 SVGAGI (reference sequence). The CDR3 has 15 residues. The CDR3: CASSYQAATNYGYTF. The CDR3 coding sequence is TGTGCCAGCAGTTACCAGGCCGCCACTAACTATGGCTACACCTTC.

J is TRBJ2-7 and V is TRBV11-1; possible D gene TRBD2, 7 bases. In germline, CDR1 is SGHAT, CDR2 FQDESV (reference sequence). V gave up 2 bases and J gave up 0 bases, with 11 bases separating them. The CDR3 consists of 15 residues. The CDR3 DNA is TGTGCCAGCAGCTTACGGGGGGCCAACTCCTACGAGCAGTACTTC. Translating gives CASSLRGANSYEQYF.

The chain joins TRBV5-6 to TRBJ2-7, with TRBD2 as a possible D gene (5 bases). CDR3 length equals 14 residues. Germline assignment: CDR1 SGHDT and CDR2 YYEEEE. Trimming cost V 0 bases and J 5 bases, with 12 bases left between them. In DNA form, the CDR3 reads TGTGCCAGCAGCTTGGCCGGGGTTCCCCACGAGCAGTACTTC. Amino acids: CASSLAGVPHEQYF.

V usage is TRBV27 and J usage is TRBJ2-1; D ambiguous. The CDR3 spans 15 residues. Per the germline V gene, CDR1 is MNHEY and CDR2 is SMNVEV (reference sequence). The germline V and J ends were trimmed by 7 bases and 3 bases, with 16 bases remaining between them. The CDR3 region has the DNA TGTGCCAGCAACCCCCACGGAGTGGTCTACAATGAGCAGTTCTTC. Its translation is CASNPHGVVYNEQFF.

This chain uses TRBV4-2 with TRBJ2-4, with 9 bases fitting TRBD2. With V trimmed by 0 bases and J by 0 bases, 21 bases remained unmatched. This CDR3 is 23 amino acids long. Germline V gene data show CDR1 as LGHNA and CDR2 as YNFKEQ. CDR3 protein: CASSQDPLQTSGPRGIAKNIQYF. CDR3 nucleotides: TGTGCCAGCAGCCAAGATCCCCTCCAGACTAGCGGACCAAGGGGTATAGCCAAAAACATTCAGTACTTC.

The chain has TRBV14 and TRBJ2-4; 8 bases match TRBD2. This CDR3 contains 16 residues. Germline CDR1 is SGHDN and CDR2 is FVKESK. After removal of 8 bases from V and 1 base from J, the junction contained 10 bases not matched to a gene. The CDR3 is CASGDGGAHAKNIQYF. DNA for the CDR3: TGTGCCAGCGGCGACGGGGGGGCGCACGCCAAAAACATTCAGTACTTC.

The count of this clone is one. This chain uses TRBV28 with TRBJ2-3, with TRBD1 matching over 9 bases. There are 15 residues in the CDR3. Germline V CDR1 and CDR2: MDHEN, SYDVKM. The J segment lost 8 bases and the V segment lost 1 base, leaving 7 bases of the junction unmatched. In DNA, the CDR3 is TGTGCCAGCAGTTTATACAGGGGGCCCTTGGGTACGCAGTATTTT. This codes for CASSLYRGPLGTQYF. The full variable domain, in which reference TRBV28 and TRBJ2-3 provide the parts outside the CDR3, is DVKVTQSSRYLVKRTGEKVFLECVQDMDHENMFWYRQDPGLGLRLIYFSYDVKMKEKGDIPEGYSVSREKKERFSLILESASTNQTSMYLCASSLYRGPLGTQYFGPGTRLTVL.

The V call is TRBV27, the J call TRBJ2-7, with D possibly being TRBD1 (6 bases). The CDR3 totals 13 residues. Germline assignment: CDR1 MNHEY and CDR2 SMNVEV (reference sequence). Trimming took 3 bases from V and 7 from J, leaving 13 bases between them. The CDR3 here is CASSFALRGEQYF. In DNA, the CDR3 is TGTGCCAGCAGTTTTGCCTTGAGGGGGGAGCAGTACTTC.

The CDR3 protein is CASRPGQGNMNTEAFF. The CDR3 bases are TGTGCCAGCAGACCGGGACAGGGAAACATGAACACTGAAGCTTTCTTT. V usage is TRBV25-1 and J usage is TRBJ1-1; 9 nucleotides match TRBD1. This CDR3 region has 16 residues. The V gene's germline CDR1 is MGHDK and CDR2 SYGVNS. V was pared by 6 bases and J by 0 bases, with 8 bases of the junction left unmatched. The full variable domain, in which reference TRBV25-1 and TRBJ1-1 provide the parts outside the CDR3, is EADIYQTPRYLVIGTGKKITLECSQTMGHDKMYWYQQDPGMELHLIHYSYGVNSTEKGDLSSESTVSRIRTEHFPLTLESARPSHTSQYLCASRPGQGNMNTEAFFGQGTRLTVV.

This rearrangement joins TRBV5-5 to TRBJ2-7, with TRBD1 identical over 7 bases. CDR1 is SGHKS and CDR2 is YYEKEE in the germline V gene (reference sequence). There are 14 residues in the CDR3. Trimming cost V 0 bases and J 6 bases; bases outside gene matches: 6. The CDR3 here is CASSLGPGGSEQYF. CDR3 DNA: TGTGCCAGCAGCTTGGGGCCAGGGGGTAGCGAGCAGTACTTC.

The chain is built from TRBV18 and TRBJ1-3; D possibly corresponds to TRBD1 (5 bases). Germline V gives CDR1 KGHSH, CDR2 LQKENI. V dropped 0 bases and J dropped 4 bases, with 10 bases sitting between them. There are 15 residues in the CDR3. As DNA, the CDR3 is TGTGCCAGCTCACCACCCGCAGGGCAAGGAAACACCATATATTTT. As protein: CASSPPAGQGNTIYF.

The chain uses TRBV5-1 and TRBJ2-2; the match to TRBD1 covers 9 bases. Germline CDR1 reads SGHRS; CDR2 reads YFSETQ. This CDR3 is built from 20 residues. V gave up 0 bases and J gave up 0 bases; unmatched junction bases: 12. The DNA for the CDR3 is TGCGCCAGCAGCTTGGAGGGGGGACAGGGAAGGCACGCGAACACCGGGGAGCTGTTTTTT. Its translation: CASSLEGGQGRHANTGELFF. Complete variable domain (other parts from reference TRBV5-1 and TRBJ2-2): KAGVTQTPRYLIKTRGQQVTLSCSPISGHRSVSWYQQTPGQGLQFLFEYFSETQRNKGNFPGRFSGRQFSNSRSEMNVSTLELGDSALYLCASSLEGGQGRHANTGELFFGEGSRLTVL.

V is TRBV25-1 and J is TRBJ1-2; 7 positions agree with TRBD1. Germline lookup yields CDR1 MGHDK and CDR2 SYGVNS. The ends lost 8 bases at V and 8 bases at J; junction bases unmatched: 17. This CDR3 comprises 15 residues. The CDR3 DNA sequence: TGTGCCAGCTCGGGACAGTCCCGAAGGACTTGGGGCTACACCTTC. This codes for CASSGQSRRTWGYTF.

This clone was observed a handful of times. This chain connects TRBV5-8 to TRBJ1-3, with TRBD1 matching over 7 bases. J was trimmed by 1 base and V by 4 bases; bases with no gene match: 14. Germline assignment: CDR1 SGHTS and CDR2 YDEGEE. The CDR3 is 18 residues long. The CDR3 sequence is CASSNPVRDSPSGNTIYF. CDR3 coding DNA: TGTGCCAGCAGCAATCCCGTGCGGGACAGTCCATCTGGAAACACCATATATTTT.

This chain links TRBV10-3 with TRBJ1-2, with 9 bases lining up with TRBD1. After removal of 7 bases from V and 0 bases from J, the junction contained 6 bases not matched to a gene. CDR1 ENHRY and CDR2 SYGVKD come from the germline V gene. The length of the CDR3 is 15 residues. For the CDR3, the DNA is TGTGCCATCACCCCGGACAGGGGACCTAACTATGGCTACACCTTC. Its translation: CAITPDRGPNYGYTF.

This clone has a handful of counts. The genes are TRBV5-6 and TRBJ2-1; 10 nucleotides align to TRBD2. Germline V CDR1 and CDR2: SGHDT, YYEEEE. This CDR3 contains 14 residues. After removal of 9 bases from V and 7 bases from J, the junction contained 10 bases not matched to a gene. This CDR3 is CATQKLAGWNEQFF. CDR3 nucleotides: TGTGCCACCCAAAAACTAGCGGGATGGAATGAGCAGTTCTTC.

V gene TRBV7-2 combines with J gene TRBJ2-7; D call uncertain. CDR1 is SGHTA and CDR2 is FQGNSA in the germline V gene. V was shortened by 2 bases and J by 3 bases, with 8 bases between the two germline ends. The CDR3 length is 13 residues. This CDR3 is CASSLPRHYEQYF. CDR3 coding DNA: TGTGCCAGCAGCTTACCGCGGCACTACGAGCAGTACTTC.

This chain joins TRBV29-1 and TRBJ1-4; 8 bases are shared with TRBD1. CDR1 and CDR2 (germline): SQVTM, ANQGSEA. The junction had 11 bases not matched to a gene; V was cut back by 6 bases and J by 8 bases. This CDR3 has 14 residues. As DNA, the CDR3 is TGCAGCGTCACCCGGACAGGGCTGGGAGAAAAACTGTTTTTT. This sequence encodes CSVTRTGLGEKLFF.

The chain joins TRBV6-1 to TRBJ2-1, with 13 bases lining up with TRBD2. Germline CDR1 reads MNHNS; CDR2 reads SASEGT. V was clipped by 0 bases and J by 5 bases; unmatched bases: 4. The CDR3 runs 17 residues. The DNA of the CDR3 is TGTGCCAGCAGTGAAGCCCCACTAGCGGGAGGGAACAATGAGCAGTTCTTC. Protein product: CASSEAPLAGGNNEQFF.

V is TRBV5-4 and J is TRBJ2-5; D not certain. Germline V lookup: CDR1 SGHNT, CDR2 YYREEE (reference sequence). There are 13 residues in the CDR3. Between the trimmed V and J ends, which lost 2 bases and 8 bases, there was a span of 13 bases. CDR3: CASSFSPQKTQYF. CDR3 coding DNA: TGTGCCAGCAGCTTCTCGCCCCAGAAAACCCAGTACTTC.

This rearrangement joins TRBV7-2 to TRBJ2-3; D is perhaps TRBD2 (7 bases). Trimming took off 0 bases at V and 3 bases at J, with 13 bases between the two ends. CDR1 SGHTA and CDR2 FQGNSA come from the germline V gene. The CDR3 contains 16 residues. The CDR3 nucleotides are TGTGCCAGCAGCTTAGCGAAAGGGGGGGGGACAGATACGCAGTATTTT. It codes for CASSLAKGGGTDTQYF.

The rearrangement uses TRBV19 and TRBJ2-1, with 10 bases lining up with TRBD1. In germline, CDR1 is LNHDA, CDR2 SQIVND (reference sequence). CDR3 length equals 15 residues. The junction had 9 bases not matched to a gene; V was cut back by 5 bases and J by 8 bases. The CDR3 is CASSLSGTGDDEQFF. DNA of the CDR3: TGTGCCAGTAGTTTATCCGGGACAGGGGACGATGAGCAGTTCTTC.

The CDR3 DNA reads as TGTGCCAGCAGTTTGAGGACTAGCGGGAGGAGGAACGAGCAGTACTTC. This translates into CASSLRTSGRRNEQYF. J is TRBJ2-7 and V is TRBV27; 14 positions match TRBD2. Germline CDR1 is MNHEY and CDR2 is SMNVEV (reference sequence). The ends lost 3 bases at V and 5 bases at J; junction bases unmatched: 6. This CDR3 spans 16 amino acids.

The J gene is TRBJ1-4, the V gene TRBV11-2; TRBD1 agrees at 8 bases. The germline gives CDR1 SGHAT, CDR2 FQNNGV. J was trimmed by 5 bases and V by 1 base; bases with no gene match: 9. This CDR3 is 17 amino acids long. The CDR3 reads CASSLVPRTGLNEKLFF. CDR3 bases: TGTGCCAGCAGCTTAGTGCCCCGGACAGGGCTGAATGAAAAACTGTTTTTT.

The rearrangement uses TRBV27 and TRBJ2-3, with a possible D match to TRBD2 (5 bases). Germline CDR1 and CDR2: MNHEY and SMNVEV (reference sequence). This CDR3 is built from 17 residues. Trimming cost V 7 bases and J 0 bases, with 20 bases left between them. CDR3 sequence reads: CASTTGLVGSSTDTQYF. The CDR3 DNA sequence: TGTGCCAGCACCACGGGGTTAGTGGGTTCTAGCACAGATACGCAGTATTTT.

The V and J genes are TRBV19 and TRBJ1-5, with D maybe TRBD1 (5 bases). The germline V gene has CDR1 LNHDA and CDR2 SQIVND (reference sequence). The CDR3 has 15 residues. The V and J ends lost 5 bases and 4 bases respectively, with 15 bases between them. CDR3 nucleotides: TGTGCCAGTAGTCCCCCGGACACTTCAAATCAGCCCCAGCATTTT. This codes for CASSPPDTSNQPQHF.

In DNA, the CDR3 is TGTGCCAGCAGCTCCTTAGGGGTAAACACAGATACGCAGTATTTT. It specifies CASSSLGVNTDTQYF. The V gene is TRBV7-9, the J gene TRBJ2-3; possible D gene TRBD1, 5 bases. The CDR3 has 15 residues. V gave up 4 bases and J gave up 2 bases, with 13 bases separating them. Germline-derived CDR1 and CDR2 are SEHNR and FQNEAQ (reference sequence).